This entry lists 9 T cell receptor beta chains sequenced from one sample in a study of CD8 T cells in Susac syndrome. An input of roughly 0.5 to 1 ug of RNA was subjected to reverse transcription using random hexamers. TCRdb reprocessed the immunoSEQ multiplex PCR reads via MiXCR and lists one record per CDR3 protein. The sample contains hundreds of thousands of distinct CDR3 sequences, about 82% of which appear only once. Sequenced material: CD8+ T cells from PBMCs. Every receptor here comes from a human donor with multiple sclerosis.

The V call is TRBV10-3, the J call TRBJ1-2; D gene uncertain. Germline-derived CDR1 and CDR2 are ENHRY and SYGVKD. Trimming shortened V by 0 bases and J by 4 bases, and 15 bases separated the two germline ends. CDR3 size: 16 residues. The CDR3 coding sequence is TGTGCCATCAGTGAGTCGGTTTGGCAGGTAGTCTATGGCTACACCTTC. As protein: CAISESVWQVVYGYTF.

This chain joins TRBV27 and TRBJ2-7, with D maybe TRBD2 (5 bases). The germline V gene has CDR1 MNHEY and CDR2 SMNVEV (reference sequence). The CDR3 is made up of 16 amino acids. V was trimmed by 0 bases and J by 1 base, leaving 13 bases between them. CDR3 region: CASSLSFFGDSYEQYF. The CDR3 nucleotides are TGTGCCAGCAGTTTATCGTTTTTCGGGGATTCCTACGAGCAGTACTTC.

This clonotype has just one count. CDR3 region: CSAEPTGTLQETQYF. CDR3 sequence (DNA): TGCAGTGCCGAGCCCACCGGGACTCTCCAAGAGACCCAGTACTTC. The chain has TRBV20-1 and TRBJ2-5; tentative D call: TRBD2 (6 bases). Trimming removed 6 bases from V and 1 base from J, with 18 bases in between. This CDR3 is 15 amino acids long. Looked up from germline, CDR1 is DFQATT and CDR2 is SNEGSKA (reference sequence).

This sequence joins TRBV6-2 or TRBV6-3 and TRBJ2-3; 8 bases match TRBD2. This CDR3 is built from 17 residues. With V trimmed by 0 bases and J by 0 bases, 5 bases remained unmatched. The V gene's germline CDR1 is MNHEY and CDR2 SVGEGT. The CDR3 DNA reads as TGTGCCAGCAGTTACTCGAAACTAGCGGTCAGCACAGATACGCAGTATTTT. Translated: CASSYSKLAVSTDTQYF.

The rearrangement joins TRBV10-3 to TRBJ1-1; D perhaps matches TRBD1 (5 bases). V lost 3 bases and J 6 bases, leaving 8 bases between the germline ends. The germline gives CDR1 ENHRY, CDR2 SYGVKD. CDR3 size: 12 residues. CDR3 nucleotides: TGTGCCATCAGTGATGAACAGGCTGAAGCTTTCTTT. It specifies CAISDEQAEAFF.

The chain joins TRBV12-3 or TRBV12-4 to TRBJ2-4; D possibly corresponds to TRBD2 (5 bases). This CDR3 has 15 residues. Trimming took off 1 base at V and 0 bases at J, with 7 bases between the two ends. The CDR3, as DNA: TGTGCCAGCAGTTTAGACGGGGTAGCCAAAAACATTCAGTACTTC. This translates into CASSLDGVAKNIQYF.

The genes are TRBV12-3 or TRBV12-4 and TRBJ2-5; tentatively, D is TRBD2 (6 bases). With 0 bases removed from V and 7 bases from J, the gap between germline ends came to 21 bases. The CDR3 spans 17 residues. The CDR3: CASSLANSGTPFVTQYF. The CDR3 DNA reads as TGTGCCAGCAGTTTAGCGAATTCCGGGACTCCGTTTGTGACCCAGTACTTC.

The chain employs TRBV19 and TRBJ1-2, with TRBD1 matching over 9 bases. CDR1 is LNHDA, CDR2 SQIVND, per germline (reference sequence). V lost 8 bases to trimming and J lost 8 bases; unmatched junction nucleotides: 6. The CDR3 extends over 12 amino acids. The CDR3 region is CASGDRVDGYTF. Here the CDR3 DNA reads TGTGCCAGTGGGGACAGGGTGGACGGCTACACCTTC.

J is TRBJ2-7 and V is TRBV13; 9 bases map to TRBD2. The CDR3 covers 16 residues. The germline CDR1 and CDR2 sequences are PRHDT and FYEKMQ (reference sequence). J was trimmed by 7 bases and V by 1 base; bases with no gene match: 11. The CDR3 here is CASSLALAGPAGEQYF. Written as DNA, the CDR3 is TGTGCCAGCAGCTTAGCACTAGCGGGCCCGGCGGGGGAGCAGTACTTC.